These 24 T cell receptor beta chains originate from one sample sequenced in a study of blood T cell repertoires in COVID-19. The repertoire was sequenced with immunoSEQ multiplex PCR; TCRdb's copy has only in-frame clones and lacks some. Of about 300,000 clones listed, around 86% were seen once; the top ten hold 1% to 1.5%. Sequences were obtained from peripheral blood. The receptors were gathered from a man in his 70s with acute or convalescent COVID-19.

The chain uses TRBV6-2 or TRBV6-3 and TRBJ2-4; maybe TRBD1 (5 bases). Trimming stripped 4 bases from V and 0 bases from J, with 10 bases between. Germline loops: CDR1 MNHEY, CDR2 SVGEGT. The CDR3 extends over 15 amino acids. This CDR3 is CASSSAGLAKNIQYF. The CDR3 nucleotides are TGTGCCAGCAGTTCGGCAGGGCTAGCCAAAAACATTCAGTACTTC.

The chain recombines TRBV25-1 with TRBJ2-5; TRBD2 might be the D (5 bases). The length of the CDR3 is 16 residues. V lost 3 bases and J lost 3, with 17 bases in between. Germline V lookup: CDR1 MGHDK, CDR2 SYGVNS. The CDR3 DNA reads TGTGCCAGCAGTGATTCGGGCGGACCGAGGGAAGAGACCCAGTACTTC. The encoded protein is CASSDSGGPREETQYF. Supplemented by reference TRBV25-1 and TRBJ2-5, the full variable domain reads EADIYQTPRYLVIGTGKKITLECSQTMGHDKMYWYQQDPGMELHLIHYSYGVNSTEKGDLSSESTVSRIRTEHFPLTLESARPSHTSQYLCASSDSGGPREETQYFGPGTRLLVL.

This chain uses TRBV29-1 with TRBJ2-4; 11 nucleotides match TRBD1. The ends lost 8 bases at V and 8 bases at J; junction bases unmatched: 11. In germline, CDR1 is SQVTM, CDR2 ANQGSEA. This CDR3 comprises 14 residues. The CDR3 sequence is CSIYSGTGGDIQYF. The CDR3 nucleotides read TGCAGCATATACTCCGGGACAGGGGGGGACATTCAGTACTTC.

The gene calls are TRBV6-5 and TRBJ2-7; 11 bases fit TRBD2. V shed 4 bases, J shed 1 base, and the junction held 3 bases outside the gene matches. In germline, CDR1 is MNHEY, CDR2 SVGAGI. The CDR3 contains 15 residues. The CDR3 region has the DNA TGTGCCAGCAGTTTGGGGACTAGCGGATCCTACGAGCAGTACTTC. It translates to CASSLGTSGSYEQYF.

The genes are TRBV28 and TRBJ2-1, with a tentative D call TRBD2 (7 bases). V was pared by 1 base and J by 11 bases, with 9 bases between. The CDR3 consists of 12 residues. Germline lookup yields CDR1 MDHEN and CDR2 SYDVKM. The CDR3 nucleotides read TGTGCCAGCAGTTTATCCGGGGGGCAGCAGTTCTTC. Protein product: CASSLSGGQQFF. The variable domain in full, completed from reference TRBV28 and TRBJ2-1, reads DVKVTQSSRYLVKRTGEKVFLECVQDMDHENMFWYRQDPGLGLRLIYFSYDVKMKEKGDIPEGYSVSREKKERFSLILESASTNQTSMYLCASSLSGGQQFFGPGTRLTVL.

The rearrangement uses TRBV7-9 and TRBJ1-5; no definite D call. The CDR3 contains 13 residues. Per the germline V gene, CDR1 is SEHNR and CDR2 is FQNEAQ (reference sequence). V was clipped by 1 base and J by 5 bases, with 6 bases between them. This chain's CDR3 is CASSLEEDQPQHF. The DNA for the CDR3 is TGTGCCAGCAGCTTAGAAGAGGATCAGCCCCAGCATTTT.

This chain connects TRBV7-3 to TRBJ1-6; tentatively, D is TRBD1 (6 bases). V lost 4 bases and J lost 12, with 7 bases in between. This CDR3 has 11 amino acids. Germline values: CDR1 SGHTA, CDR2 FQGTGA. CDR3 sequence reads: CASSSRGPLHF. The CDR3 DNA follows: TGTGCCAGCAGCTCCAGGGGACCCCTCCACTTT.

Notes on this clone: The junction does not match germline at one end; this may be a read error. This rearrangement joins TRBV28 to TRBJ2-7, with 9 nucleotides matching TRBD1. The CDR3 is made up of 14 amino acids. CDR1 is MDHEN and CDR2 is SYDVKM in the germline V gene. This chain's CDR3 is CASIETGGKDLLCF. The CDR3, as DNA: TGTGCCAGCATCGAGACAGGGGGGAAGGATTTGTTGTGTTTC.

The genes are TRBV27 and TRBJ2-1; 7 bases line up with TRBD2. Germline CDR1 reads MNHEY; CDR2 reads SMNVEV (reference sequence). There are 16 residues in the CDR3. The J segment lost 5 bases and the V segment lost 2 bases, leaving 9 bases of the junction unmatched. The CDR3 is CASSLLSGGWNNEQFF. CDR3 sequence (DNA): TGTGCCAGCAGTTTACTCTCGGGGGGTTGGAACAATGAGCAGTTCTTC.

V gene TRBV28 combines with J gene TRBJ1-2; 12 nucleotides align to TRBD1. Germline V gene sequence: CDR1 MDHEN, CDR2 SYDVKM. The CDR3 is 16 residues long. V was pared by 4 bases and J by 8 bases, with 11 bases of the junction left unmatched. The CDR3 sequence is CASSSLAGQGARGYTF. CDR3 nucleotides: TGTGCCAGCAGTTCCTTAGCGGGACAGGGGGCTAGAGGCTACACCTTC.

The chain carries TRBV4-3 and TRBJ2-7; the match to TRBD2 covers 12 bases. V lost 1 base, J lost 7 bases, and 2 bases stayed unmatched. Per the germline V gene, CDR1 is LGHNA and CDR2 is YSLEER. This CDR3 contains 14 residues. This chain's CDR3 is CASSQAGLAGEQYF. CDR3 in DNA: TGCGCCAGCAGCCAAGCCGGACTAGCGGGAGAGCAGTACTTC.

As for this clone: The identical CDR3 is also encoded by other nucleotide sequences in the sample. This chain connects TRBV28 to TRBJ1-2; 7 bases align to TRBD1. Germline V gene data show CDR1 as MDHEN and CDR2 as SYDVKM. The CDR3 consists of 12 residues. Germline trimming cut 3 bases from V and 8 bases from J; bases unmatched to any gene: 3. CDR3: CASSLTGKGYTF. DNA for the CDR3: TGTGCCAGCAGTTTGACAGGGAAGGGCTACACCTTC.

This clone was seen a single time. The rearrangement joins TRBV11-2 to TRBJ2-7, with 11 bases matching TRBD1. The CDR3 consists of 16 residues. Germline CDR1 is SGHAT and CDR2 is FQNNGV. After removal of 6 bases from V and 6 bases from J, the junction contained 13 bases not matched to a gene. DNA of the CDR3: TGTGCCAGCAGTTCCTCCTCACGGACAGGGGGCGCCGAGCAGTACTTC. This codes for CASSSSSRTGGAEQYF.

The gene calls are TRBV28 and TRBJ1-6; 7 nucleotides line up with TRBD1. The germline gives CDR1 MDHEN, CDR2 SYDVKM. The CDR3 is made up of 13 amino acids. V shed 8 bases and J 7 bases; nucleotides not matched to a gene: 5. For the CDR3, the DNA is TGTGCCAGCCTCAAACAGGGGAATTCACCCCTCCACTTT. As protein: CASLKQGNSPLHF.

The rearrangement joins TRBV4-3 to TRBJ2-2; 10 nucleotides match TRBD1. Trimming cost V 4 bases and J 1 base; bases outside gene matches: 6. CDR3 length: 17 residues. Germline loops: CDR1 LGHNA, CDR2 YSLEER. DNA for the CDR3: TGCGCCAGCAGCCCGAGGACAGGGGGGAGGAACACCGGGGAGCTGTTTTTT. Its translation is CASSPRTGGRNTGELFF.

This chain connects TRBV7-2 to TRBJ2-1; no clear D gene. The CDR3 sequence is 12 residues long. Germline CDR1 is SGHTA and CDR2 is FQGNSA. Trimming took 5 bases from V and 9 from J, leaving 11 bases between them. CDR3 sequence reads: CASSPTTGEQFF. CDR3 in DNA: TGTGCCAGCAGCCCAACTACGGGTGAGCAGTTCTTC.

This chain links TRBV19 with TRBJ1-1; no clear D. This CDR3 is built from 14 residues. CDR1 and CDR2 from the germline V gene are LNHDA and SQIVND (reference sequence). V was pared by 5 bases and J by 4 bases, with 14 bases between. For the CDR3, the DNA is TGTGCCAGTAGTCCCCAAGCGGCGAGCACTGAAGCTTTCTTT. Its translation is CASSPQAASTEAFF.

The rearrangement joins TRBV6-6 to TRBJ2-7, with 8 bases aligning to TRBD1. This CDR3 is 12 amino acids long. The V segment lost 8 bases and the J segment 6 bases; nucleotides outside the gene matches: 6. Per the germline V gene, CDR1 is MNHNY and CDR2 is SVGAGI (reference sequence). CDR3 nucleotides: TGTGCCAGCGGTACTACAGGGGGCGAGCAGTACTTC. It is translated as CASGTTGGEQYF.

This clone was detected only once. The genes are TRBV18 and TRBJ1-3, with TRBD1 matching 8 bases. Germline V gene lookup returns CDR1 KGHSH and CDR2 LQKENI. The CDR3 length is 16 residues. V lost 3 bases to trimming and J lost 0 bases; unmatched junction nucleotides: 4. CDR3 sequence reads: CASSPGQGASGNTIYF. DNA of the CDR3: TGTGCCAGCTCACCCGGGCAGGGGGCCTCTGGAAACACCATATATTTT.

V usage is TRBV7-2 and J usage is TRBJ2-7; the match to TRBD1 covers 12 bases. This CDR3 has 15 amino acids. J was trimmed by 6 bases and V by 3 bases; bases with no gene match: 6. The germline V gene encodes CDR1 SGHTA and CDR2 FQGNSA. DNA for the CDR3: TGTGCCAGCAGCTTTTCCGGGACAGGGGGCCTCGAGCAGTACTTC. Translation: CASSFSGTGGLEQYF.

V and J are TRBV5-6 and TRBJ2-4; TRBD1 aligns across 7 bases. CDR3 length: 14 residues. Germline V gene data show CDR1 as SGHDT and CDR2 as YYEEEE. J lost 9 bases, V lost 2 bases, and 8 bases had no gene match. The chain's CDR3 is CASSLDREGGIQYF. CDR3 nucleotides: TGTGCCAGCAGCTTAGACAGGGAAGGGGGCATTCAGTACTTC.

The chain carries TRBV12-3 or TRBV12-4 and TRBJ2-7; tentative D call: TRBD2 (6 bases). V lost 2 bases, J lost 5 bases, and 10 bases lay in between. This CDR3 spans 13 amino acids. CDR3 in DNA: TGTGCCAGCAGTTTAAGGAGGGGCCACGAGCAGTACTTC. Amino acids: CASSLRRGHEQYF.

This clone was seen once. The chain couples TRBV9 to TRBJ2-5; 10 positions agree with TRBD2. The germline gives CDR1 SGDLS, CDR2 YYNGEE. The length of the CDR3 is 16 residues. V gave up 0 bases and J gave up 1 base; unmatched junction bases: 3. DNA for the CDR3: TGTGCCAGCAGCGTAGGGTCTAGCGGGGGCCAAGAGACCCAGTACTTC. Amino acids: CASSVGSSGGQETQYF.

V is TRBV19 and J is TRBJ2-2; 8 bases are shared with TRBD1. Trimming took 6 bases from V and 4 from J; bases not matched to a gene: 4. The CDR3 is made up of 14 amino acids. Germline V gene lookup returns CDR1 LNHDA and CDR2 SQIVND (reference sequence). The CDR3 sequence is CASSPDRGTGELFF. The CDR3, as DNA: TGTGCCAGTAGCCCAGACAGGGGCACCGGGGAGCTGTTTTTT. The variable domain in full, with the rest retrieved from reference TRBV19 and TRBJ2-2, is DGGITQSPKYLFRKEGQNVTLSCEQNLNHDAMYWYRQDPGQGLRLIYYSQIVNDFQKGDIAEGYSVSREKKESFPLTVTSAQKNPTAFYLCASSPDRGTGELFFGEGSRLTVL.